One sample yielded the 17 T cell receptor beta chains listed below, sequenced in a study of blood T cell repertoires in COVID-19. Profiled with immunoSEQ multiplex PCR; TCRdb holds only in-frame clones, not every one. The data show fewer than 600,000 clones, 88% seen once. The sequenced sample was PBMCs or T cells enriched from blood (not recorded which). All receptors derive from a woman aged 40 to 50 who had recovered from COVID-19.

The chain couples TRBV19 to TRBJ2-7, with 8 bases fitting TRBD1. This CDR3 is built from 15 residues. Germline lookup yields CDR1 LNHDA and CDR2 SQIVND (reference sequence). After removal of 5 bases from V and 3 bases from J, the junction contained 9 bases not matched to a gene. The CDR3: CASSDGQGGDYEQYF. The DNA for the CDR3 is TGTGCCAGTAGTGACGGACAGGGAGGTGACTACGAGCAGTACTTC.

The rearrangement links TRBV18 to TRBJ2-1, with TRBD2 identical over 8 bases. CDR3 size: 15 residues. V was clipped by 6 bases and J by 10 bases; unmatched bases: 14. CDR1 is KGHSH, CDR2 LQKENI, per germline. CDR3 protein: CASSSEREPFGEQFF. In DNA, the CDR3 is TGTGCCAGCTCGTCCGAGCGGGAGCCGTTCGGAGAGCAGTTCTTC.

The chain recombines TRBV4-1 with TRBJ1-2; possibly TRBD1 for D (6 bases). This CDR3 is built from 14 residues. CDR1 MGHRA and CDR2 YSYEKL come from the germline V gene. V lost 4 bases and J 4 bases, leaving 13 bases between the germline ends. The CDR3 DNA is TGCGCCAGCAGCCTCGCGGGGGGCTTCTATGGCTACACCTTC. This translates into CASSLAGGFYGYTF.

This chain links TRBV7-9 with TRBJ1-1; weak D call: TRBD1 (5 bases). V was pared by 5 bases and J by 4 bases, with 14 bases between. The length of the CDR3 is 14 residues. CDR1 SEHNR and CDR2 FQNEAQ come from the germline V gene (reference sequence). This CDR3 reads CASSQPGRVTEAFF. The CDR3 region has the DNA TGTGCCAGCAGCCAACCAGGCAGGGTCACTGAAGCTTTCTTT.

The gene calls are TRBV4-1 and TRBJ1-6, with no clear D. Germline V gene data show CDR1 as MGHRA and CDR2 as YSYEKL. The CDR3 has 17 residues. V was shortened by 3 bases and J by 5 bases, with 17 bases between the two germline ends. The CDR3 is CASSHLPSRGNNSPLHF. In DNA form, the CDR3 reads TGCGCCAGCAGCCACCTCCCCTCGCGGGGAAATAATTCACCCCTCCACTTT.

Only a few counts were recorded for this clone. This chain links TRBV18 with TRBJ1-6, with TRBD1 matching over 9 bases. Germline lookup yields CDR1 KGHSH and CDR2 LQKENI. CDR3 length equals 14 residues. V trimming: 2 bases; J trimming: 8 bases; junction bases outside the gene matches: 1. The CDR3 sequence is CASSPRTGDSPLHF. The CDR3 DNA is TGTGCCAGCTCACCAAGGACAGGGGATTCACCCCTCCACTTT.

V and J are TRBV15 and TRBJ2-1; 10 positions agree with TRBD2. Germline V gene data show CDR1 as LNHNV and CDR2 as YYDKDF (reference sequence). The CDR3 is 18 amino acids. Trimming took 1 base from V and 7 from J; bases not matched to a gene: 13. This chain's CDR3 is CATSRVRRGTSAENEQFF. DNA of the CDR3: TGTGCCACCAGCAGAGTGCGGAGGGGGACTAGCGCGGAAAATGAGCAGTTCTTC.

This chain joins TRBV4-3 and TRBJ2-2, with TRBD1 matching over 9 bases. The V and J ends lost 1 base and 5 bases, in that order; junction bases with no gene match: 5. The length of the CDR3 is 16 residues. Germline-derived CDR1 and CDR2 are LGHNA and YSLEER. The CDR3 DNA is TGCGCCAGCAGCCAAGGGATTGGACAGGGGACCGGGGAGCTGTTTTTT. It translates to CASSQGIGQGTGELFF.

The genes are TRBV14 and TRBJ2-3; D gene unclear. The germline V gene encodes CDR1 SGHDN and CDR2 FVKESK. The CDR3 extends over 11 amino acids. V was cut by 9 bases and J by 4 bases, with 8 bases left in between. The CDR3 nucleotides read TGTGCCAGTCAGTCAGCAGATACGCAGTATTTT. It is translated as CASQSADTQYF.

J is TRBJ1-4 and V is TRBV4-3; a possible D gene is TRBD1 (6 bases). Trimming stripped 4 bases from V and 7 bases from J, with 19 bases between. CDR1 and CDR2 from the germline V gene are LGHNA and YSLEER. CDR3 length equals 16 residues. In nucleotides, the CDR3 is TGCGCCAGCAGCCGCACGGGGGAGGGGGGTAGTGAAAAACTGTTTTTT. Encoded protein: CASSRTGEGGSEKLFF.

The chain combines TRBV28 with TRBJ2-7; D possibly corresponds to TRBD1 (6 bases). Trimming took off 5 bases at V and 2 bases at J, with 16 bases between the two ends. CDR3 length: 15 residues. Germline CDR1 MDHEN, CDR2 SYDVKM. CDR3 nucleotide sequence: TGTGCCAGCAGTGAATTCCGACAGGTTACCTACGAGCAGTACTTC. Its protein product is CASSEFRQVTYEQYF.

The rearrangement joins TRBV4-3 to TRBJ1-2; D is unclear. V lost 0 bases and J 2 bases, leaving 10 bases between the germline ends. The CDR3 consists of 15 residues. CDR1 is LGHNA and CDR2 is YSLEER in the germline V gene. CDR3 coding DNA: TGCGCCAGCAGCCAAGAGGAGACGCGGAACTATGGCTACACCTTC. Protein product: CASSQEETRNYGYTF.

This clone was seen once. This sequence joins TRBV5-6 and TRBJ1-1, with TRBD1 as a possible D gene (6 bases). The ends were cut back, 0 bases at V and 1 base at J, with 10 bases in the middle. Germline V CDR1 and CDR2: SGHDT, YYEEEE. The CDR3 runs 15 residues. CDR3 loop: CASSLGGRRNTEAFF. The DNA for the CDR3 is TGTGCCAGCAGCTTGGGGGGGCGGAGGAACACTGAAGCTTTCTTT. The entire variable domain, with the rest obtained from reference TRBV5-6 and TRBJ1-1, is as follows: DAGVTQSPTHLIKTRGQQVTLRCSPKSGHDTVSWYQQALGQGPQFIFQYYEEEERQRGNFPDRFSGHQFPNYSSELNVNALLLGDSALYLCASSLGGRRNTEAFFGQGTRLTVV.

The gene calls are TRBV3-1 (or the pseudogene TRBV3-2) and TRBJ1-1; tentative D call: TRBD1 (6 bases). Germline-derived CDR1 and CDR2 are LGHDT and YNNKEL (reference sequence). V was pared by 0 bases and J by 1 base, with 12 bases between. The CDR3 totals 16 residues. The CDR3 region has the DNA TGTGCCAGCAGCCAAGACAGTACAGGGAAGAACACTGAAGCTTTCTTT. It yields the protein CASSQDSTGKNTEAFF.

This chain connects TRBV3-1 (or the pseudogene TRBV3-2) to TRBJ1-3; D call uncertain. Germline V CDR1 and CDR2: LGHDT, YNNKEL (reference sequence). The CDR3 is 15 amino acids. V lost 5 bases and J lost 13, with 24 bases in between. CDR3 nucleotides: TGTGCCAGCAGCTTGGAGACCTCCAGCCGGGTCCCTATATATTTT. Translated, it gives CASSLETSSRVPIYF.

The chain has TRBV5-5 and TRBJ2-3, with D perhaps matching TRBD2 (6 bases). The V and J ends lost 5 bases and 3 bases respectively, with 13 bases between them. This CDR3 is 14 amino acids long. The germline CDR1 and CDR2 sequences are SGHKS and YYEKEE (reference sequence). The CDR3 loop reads CASSYDGGTDTQYF. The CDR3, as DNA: TGTGCCAGCAGTTACGACGGGGGTACAGATACGCAGTATTTT.

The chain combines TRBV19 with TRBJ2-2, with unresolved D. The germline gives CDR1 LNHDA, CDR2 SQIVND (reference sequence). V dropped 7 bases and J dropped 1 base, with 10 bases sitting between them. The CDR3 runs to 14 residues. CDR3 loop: CASIGQENTGELFF. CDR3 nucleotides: TGTGCCAGTATTGGCCAGGAGAACACCGGGGAGCTGTTTTTT.